Below, 15 T cell receptor beta chains from the same sample are listed, as sequenced in a study of cytomegalovirus exposure and HLA in healthy donors. The PCR ran on 60 Vbeta and 13 Jbeta primers. The method was immunoSEQ multiplex PCR; TCRdb's version includes in-frame clones alone and lacks a portion of them. Among 150,000 to 200,000 clones listed, around 74% were seen once. Sequencing was carried out using PBMCs. These receptors were taken from a female donor in good health and CMV-seronegative.

The chain couples TRBV28 to TRBJ1-1, with TRBD1 as a possible D gene (6 bases). Germline values: CDR1 MDHEN, CDR2 SYDVKM. Between the trimmed V and J ends, which lost 4 bases and 1 base, there was a span of 10 bases. There are 14 residues in the CDR3. CDR3 in DNA: TGTGCCAGCAGTTCCACAGGGAGGAACACTGAAGCTTTCTTT. As protein: CASSSTGRNTEAFF.

V is TRBV6-4 and J is TRBJ2-7; 7 nucleotides agree with TRBD2. CDR3 length equals 15 residues. The germline V gene has CDR1 MRHNA and CDR2 SNTAGT. Trimming removed 3 bases from V and 0 bases from J; junction bases left unmatched: 5. CDR3 nucleotide sequence: TGTGCCAGCAGTGAAATAGCGGGCCGCTCCTACGAGCAGTACTTC. Amino acid sequence: CASSEIAGRSYEQYF.

The chain uses TRBV10-3 and TRBJ2-7; D is undetermined. CDR3 length: 12 amino acids. Germline-derived CDR1 and CDR2 are ENHRY and SYGVKD. Between the trimmed V and J ends, which lost 0 bases and 10 bases, there was a span of 10 bases. Here the CDR3 reads CAISESRAKQYF. In nucleotides, the CDR3 is TGTGCCATCAGTGAGTCGAGAGCGAAACAGTACTTC.

This chain connects TRBV5-6 to TRBJ1-6; D is ambiguous. The V gene's germline CDR1 is SGHDT and CDR2 YYEEEE. V was pared by 2 bases and J by 5 bases, with 8 bases between. There are 14 residues in the CDR3. The CDR3 nucleotides are TGTGCCAGCAGCTTAGGCAGGAATAATTCACCCCTCCACTTT. Protein: CASSLGRNNSPLHF.

The chain has TRBV19 and TRBJ1-6; 7 positions agree with TRBD1. V was pared by 4 bases and J by 10 bases, with 10 bases of the junction left unmatched. Per germline, CDR1 LNHDA and CDR2 SQIVND (reference sequence). This CDR3 is built from 15 residues. CDR3 bases: TGTGCCAGTAGTACCCGGACAGGTGAGGGCTCACCCCTCCACTTT. It codes for CASSTRTGEGSPLHF.

This chain links TRBV19 with TRBJ2-5, with D perhaps matching TRBD2 (5 bases). The CDR3 has 14 residues. The germline V gene has CDR1 LNHDA and CDR2 SQIVND (reference sequence). V shed 1 base and J shed 5 bases, with 11 bases lying between them. DNA of the CDR3: TGTGCCAGTAGTATAGCTAGCAAACAGGAGACCCAGTACTTC. This encodes CASSIASKQETQYF.

CDR3 residues: CASSQEPPGGTDTQYF. For the CDR3, the DNA is TGTGCCAGCAGCCAAGAACCCCCGGGAGGCACAGATACGCAGTATTTT. This chain connects TRBV4-2 to TRBJ2-3; D possibly corresponds to TRBD2 (6 bases). The CDR3 is made up of 16 amino acids. V shed 0 bases and J shed 1 base, with 11 bases lying between them. In germline, CDR1 is LGHNA, CDR2 YNFKEQ.

This clone has more than one count but fewer than ten. The chain recombines TRBV29-1 with TRBJ2-5, with TRBD1 matching over 9 bases. The J segment lost 5 bases and the V segment lost 7 bases, leaving 8 bases of the junction unmatched. Per germline, CDR1 SQVTM and CDR2 ANQGSEA. The CDR3 runs 13 residues. The CDR3 loop reads CSGGQGRGETQYF. The CDR3 DNA reads TGCAGCGGGGGACAGGGTCGGGGGGAGACCCAGTACTTC.

The CDR3 sequence is CACSQGSTEAFF. The DNA of the CDR3 is TGTGCCTGTTCCCAGGGGAGCACTGAAGCTTTCTTT. The chain uses TRBV30 and TRBJ1-1; TRBD1 might be the D (6 bases). The germline V gene has CDR1 GTSNPN and CDR2 SVGIG (reference sequence). V was cut by 6 bases and J by 4 bases, with 12 bases left in between. The CDR3 has 12 residues.

CDR3 region: CASSSSRSGGRTDTQYF. In nucleotides, the CDR3 is TGTGCCAGCAGCTCCTCCCGGTCGGGGGGCAGGACAGATACGCAGTATTTT. This sequence joins TRBV7-3 and TRBJ2-3; maybe TRBD2 (7 bases). V was cut by 4 bases and J by 3 bases, with 20 bases left in between. Germline CDR1 and CDR2: SGHTA and FQGTGA. The CDR3 covers 17 residues.

The CDR3, as DNA: TGTGCCAGTAGTATAGTAGGGCGGGCGAACACTGAAGCTTTCTTT. Protein: CASSIVGRANTEAFF. The chain is built from TRBV19 and TRBJ1-1; D not resolved. The CDR3 contains 15 residues. The germline V gene has CDR1 LNHDA and CDR2 SQIVND (reference sequence). V was pared by 1 base and J by 1 base, with 10 bases between.

This clone was recorded only once. V and J are TRBV29-1 and TRBJ1-2; 7 positions agree with TRBD1. V was clipped by 6 bases and J by 3 bases; unmatched bases: 7. Germline CDR1 reads SQVTM; CDR2 reads ANQGSEA. The CDR3 loop spans 13 amino acids. The CDR3, as DNA: TGCAGCGTGCGGGGACAGTGGGACTATGGCTACACCTTC. It encodes CSVRGQWDYGYTF.

The chain carries TRBV6-1 and TRBJ2-5; 9 bases fit TRBD1. TRBJ2-7 explains the end of the DNA better; the J call may be wrong. This CDR3 has 13 amino acids. The germline V gene encodes CDR1 MNHNS and CDR2 SASEGT. This CDR3 reads CASSRDREYEQYF. The CDR3 DNA reads TGTGCCAGCAGCCGGGACAGGGAATACGAGCAGTACTTC.

The rearrangement uses TRBV19 and TRBJ1-2, with D maybe TRBD1 (5 bases). CDR1 is LNHDA and CDR2 is SQIVND in the germline V gene (reference sequence). V gave up 3 bases and J gave up 1 base, with 15 bases separating them. The CDR3 spans 16 residues. CDR3 sequence reads: CASSMVQASLNYGYTF. For the CDR3, the DNA is TGTGCCAGTAGTATGGTACAGGCCTCTCTTAACTATGGCTACACCTTC.

The chain combines TRBV30 with TRBJ2-1; 8 nucleotides align to TRBD2. Unmatched junction bases numbered 7, after V lost 2 bases and J lost 4 bases. Per the germline V gene, CDR1 is GTSNPN and CDR2 is SVGIG (reference sequence). The CDR3 runs 15 residues. CDR3 sequence: CAWSRPGLVYNEQFF. DNA of the CDR3: TGTGCCTGGAGTCGCCCGGGACTAGTTTACAATGAGCAGTTCTTC. Based on the CDR3 plus reference TRBV30 and TRBJ2-1, the full variable domain is SQTIHQWPATLVQPVGSPLSLECTVEGTSNPNLYWYRQAAGRGLQLLFYSVGIGQISSEVPQNLSASRPQDRQFILSSKKLLLSDSGFYLCAWSRPGLVYNEQFFGPGTRLTVL.